Listed below are T cell receptor beta chains from one sample, sequenced in a study of blood T cell repertoires in COVID-19. The data were produced by immunoSEQ multiplex PCR, yet TCRdb's version contains in-frame clones alone and is incomplete. The sample lists roughly 230,000 clones; roughly 85% were seen once. The sample comprised PBMCs or T cells enriched from blood (not recorded which). The receptor set was obtained from a woman aged 45-65 years who had been exposed to COVID-19. The CDR3 runs from the conserved cysteine through the conserved F or W. A D gene is named only where the DNA matches it firmly. Clone size is given for some rows only: seen once, a few or many times, or a class if the clone is expanded.

CDR3 length	V gene	J gene	clone size	D gene	CDR3 DNA	CDR3 protein
15	TRBV10-3	TRBJ1-6	NA	NA	TGTGCCATCAGTGAGGAAAGGAGGATTAATTCACCCCTCCACTTT	CAISEERRINSPLHF
17	TRBV28	TRBJ1-6	NA	TRBD1	TGTGCCAGCAGTAAGACAGGGACGAGCTCCTATAATTCACCCCTCCACTTT	CASSKTGTSSYNSPLHF
14	TRBV18	TRBJ1-1	NA	TRBD1	TGTGCCAGCTCACCAAACAGGGGCGGCACTGAAGCTTTCTTT	CASSPNRGGTEAFF
13	TRBV27	TRBJ1-2	NA	NA	TGTGCCAGCAGTCCCAGCAGGGGTTATGGCTACACCTTC	CASSPSRGYGYTF
14	TRBV27	TRBJ2-7	NA	NA	TGTGCCAGCAGTTTATCCGGTGGCTCCTACGAGCAGTACTTC	CASSLSGGSYEQYF
15	TRBV5-1	TRBJ2-7	NA	TRBD1	TGCGCCAGCAAACCCGGGACAGGAGAACCCTACGAGCAGTACTTC	CASKPGTGEPYEQYF
16	TRBV27	TRBJ2-1	NA	NA	TGTGCCAGCATTGCTTTGGGCACAGGGTCAAGGAATGAGCAGTTCTTC	CASIALGTGSRNEQFF
14	TRBV28	TRBJ1-5	NA	NA	TGTGCCAGCAGTACTCCAGGGAGGGCTCAGCCCCAGCATTTT	CASSTPGRAQPQHF
14	TRBV11-3	TRBJ1-1	NA	NA	TGTGCCAGCAGCCCCGGACACGCGTCCACTGAAGCTTTCTTT	CASSPGHASTEAFF
13	TRBV10-1	TRBJ1-1	NA	NA	TGCGCCAGCAGTTCCCAGGTAAACACTGAAGCTTTCTTT	CASSSQVNTEAFF
13	TRBV29-1	TRBJ2-1	once	NA	TGCAGCGTTCGGGGGTCGTCCTACAATGAGCAGTTCTTC	CSVRGSSYNEQFF
15	TRBV7-8	TRBJ1-4	NA	TRBD1	TGTGCCAGCACGATTTTAGGAGGGGGCGATGAAAAACTGTTTTTT	CASTILGGGDEKLFF
15	TRBV6-5	TRBJ1-2	once	NA	TGTGCCAGCAGTTACCAGGGGCGCGGAGGAGATGGCTACACCTTC	CASSYQGRGGDGYTF
13	TRBV3-1/TRBV3-2	TRBJ2-3	NA	NA	TGTGCCAGCAGTCATAGCGGCACAGATACGCAGTATTTT	CASSHSGTDTQYF
14	TRBV15	TRBJ2-2	NA	TRBD1	TGTGCCACCAGTCTTCAGGGGGTTAACGGGGAGCTGTTTTTT	CATSLQGVNGELFF
14	TRBV5-1	TRBJ2-1	NA	TRBD1	TGCGCCAGCAGCGCCGGACAGGGGACGGGTGAGCAGTTCTTC	CASSAGQGTGEQFF
14	TRBV5-1	TRBJ1-1	few	TRBD1	TGCGCCAGCAGCTTGGGCGGACAGGTTAGAGAAGCTTTCTTT	CASSLGGQVREAFF
14	TRBV19	TRBJ2-1	few	TRBD2	TGTGCCAGTAGGGGGAGACTAGCGGATAATGAGCAGTTCTTC	CASRGRLADNEQFF
16	TRBV28	TRBJ2-2	NA	TRBD1	TGTGCCAGCACCCTGCGCCAGGGGGCAATTCTCGGGGAGCTGTTTTTT	CASTLRQGAILGELFF
15	TRBV4-1	TRBJ2-7	NA	NA	TGCGCCAGCAGCCAAGAAAGGGGGAGCTCCTACGAGCAGTACTTC	CASSQERGSSYEQYF
15	TRBV10-2	TRBJ2-2	NA	TRBD2	TGCGCCAGCAGAGCGGGACGGCCGAACACCGGGGAGCTGTTTTTT	CASRAGRPNTGELFF
15	TRBV19	TRBJ1-1	NA	TRBD1	TGTGCCACCTCTTCTAAGCGGGACAGGGGCACTGAAGCTTTCTTT	CATSSKRDRGTEAFF
15	TRBV24-1	TRBJ1-5	NA	TRBD1	TGTGCCACCAGTGATCCGGGACAGGGAAACCAGCCCCAGCATTTT	CATSDPGQGNQPQHF
16	TRBV4-2	TRBJ1-1	NA	TRBD1	TGTGCCAGCAGCCAAGGACAGGGGGCAGGGAACACTGAAGCTTTCTTT	CASSQGQGAGNTEAFF
14	TRBV3-1/TRBV3-2	TRBJ1-6	few	NA	TGTGCCAGCAGCCGGATGGCGGTAAATTCACCCCTCCACTTT	CASSRMAVNSPLHF
17	TRBV4-1	TRBJ2-1	NA	NA	TGCGCCAGCAGCCAAGACGGAGCGGGTAGCTCCTACAATGAGCAGTTCTTC	CASSQDGAGSSYNEQFF
13	TRBV9	TRBJ1-3	NA	NA	TGTGCCAGCAGCGTAGCTTACGGGAACACCATATATTTT	CASSVAYGNTIYF
17	TRBV4-2	TRBJ2-5	NA	TRBD2	TGTGCCAGCAGCCAAGGAGCTAGCGGGGGGTACCAAGAGACCCAGTACTTC	CASSQGASGGYQETQYF
13	TRBV7-8	TRBJ1-1	NA	TRBD1	TGTGCCAGCAACCGGGACAGGGGGACTGAAGCTTTCTTT	CASNRDRGTEAFF
13	TRBV10-3	TRBJ1-5	NA	NA	TGTGCCATGGCCGGGAGCGAGGATCAGCCCCAGCATTTT	CAMAGSEDQPQHF
13	TRBV7-2	TRBJ1-3	NA	NA	TGTGCCAGCAGCTTAGCACAGGGAAACACCATATATTTT	CASSLAQGNTIYF
15	TRBV19	TRBJ1-5	NA	NA	TGTGCCAGTAGTATATCGAGGATCAGCAATCAGCCCCAGCATTTT	CASSISRISNQPQHF
13	TRBV6-5	TRBJ1-1	NA	NA	TGTGCCAGCACTACTCAGGGTGCGACTGAAGCTTTCTTT	CASTTQGATEAFF
16	TRBV11-2	TRBJ2-1	once	TRBD2	TGTGCCAGCAGCTTATGGTCTAGCGGGGGGGCGAATGAGCAGTTCTTC	CASSLWSSGGANEQFF
13	TRBV28	TRBJ2-7	NA	NA	TGTGCCAGCAGTTTAGGCGGCTCCTACGAGCAGTACTTC	CASSLGGSYEQYF
12	TRBV6-5	TRBJ1-1	NA	NA	TGTGCCAGCAGTTCGGAGGGGAGCAGAGCTTTCTTT	CASSSEGSRAFF
14	TRBV18	TRBJ1-1	few	TRBD1	TGTGCCAGCTCAATAGAGGGGGCATTGGGTGAAGCTTTCTTT	CASSIEGALGEAFF
15	TRBV19	TRBJ1-2	NA	NA	TGTGCCAGTAGTATTAGTCGGGGGTTCAACTATGGCTACACCTTC	CASSISRGFNYGYTF